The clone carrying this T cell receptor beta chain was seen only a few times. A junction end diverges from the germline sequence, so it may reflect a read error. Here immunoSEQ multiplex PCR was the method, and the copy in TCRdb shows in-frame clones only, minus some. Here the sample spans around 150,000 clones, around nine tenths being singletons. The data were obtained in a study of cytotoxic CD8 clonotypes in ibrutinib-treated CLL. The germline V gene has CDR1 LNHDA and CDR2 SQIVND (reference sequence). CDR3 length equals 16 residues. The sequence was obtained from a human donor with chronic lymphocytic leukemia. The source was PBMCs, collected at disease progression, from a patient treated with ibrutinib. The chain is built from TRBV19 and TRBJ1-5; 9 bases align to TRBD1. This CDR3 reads CGSTKGQGMSNQPQHF. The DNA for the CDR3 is TGTGGCAGTACCAAAGGACAGGGGATGAGCAATCAGCCCCAGCATTTT.